Below, one T cell receptor beta chain is given with its context. This entry comes from a study of control samples from healthy donors and cancer patients. CDR1 and CDR2 (germline): MNHEY, SMNVEV (reference sequence). Losses at the gene ends were 8 bases for V and 2 bases for J; bases not matched to a gene: 4. The CDR3 is made up of 14 amino acids. This table comes from immunoSEQ multiplex PCR, and its TCRdb copy is limited to in-frame clones, with some not included. Here the sample spans about 170,000 clones, more than 90% being singletons. This TCR was recovered from a woman in her thirties or forties in good health. This chain connects TRBV27 to TRBJ2-3; TRBD1 matches 10 bases. The specimen sequenced was blood. This chain's CDR3 is CASADRGATDTQYF. CDR3 sequence (DNA): TGTGCCAGCGCGGACAGGGGGGCCACAGATACGCAGTATTTT.